This T cell receptor (beta chain) was sequenced for a study of T cell repertoires in cytomegalovirus infection. Overall study context: CMV infection together with matching HLA type was indicated by public TCR beta signatures.

The sample holds many counts of this clonotype. Looked up from germline, CDR1 is SGHVS and CDR2 is FQNEAQ. CDR3 length: 11 amino acids. Trimming removed 5 bases at V and 9 bases at J, with 10 bases between. TCRdb itself ran the reads through MiXCR, one entry per CDR3 protein. Found here are hundreds of thousands of distinct CDR3 sequences, about 24% of them singletons; the top ten hold under 8.5%. Material: CD8+ T cells from PBMCs. The V gene is TRBV7-8, the J gene TRBJ1-1; D not certain. The sequence came from a human donor in good health (CMV status not recorded). Some clones in this sample may be carry-over from other donors' samples. This CDR3 reads CASSLGMKAFF. The CDR3 bases are TGTGCCAGCAGCCTCGGAATGAAAGCTTTCTTT.